The clone carrying this T cell receptor (beta chain) was observed many times. CD8+CD57+ cell expansion had been shown by flow cytometry in patients chosen for sequencing. Patients were treatment-naive when blood was sampled. The data are from a study of CD8+CD57+ T cells in acquired aplastic anemia. Study information: Quantities of DNA derived from sorted CD4+ and CD8+ cells averaged roughly 3.4 ug.

The V and J ends lost 7 bases and 6 bases, in that order; junction bases with no gene match: 3. The CDR3 is made up of 13 amino acids. Germline V lookup: CDR1 SGHTA, CDR2 FQGNSA. Genomic DNA constituted the template upon which TCR beta VDJ and CDR3 profiling was performed. TCRdb passed the reads through MiXCR, listing each CDR3 protein once. Of 150,000 to 200,000 distinct CDR3 sequences listed, roughly 48% were seen once; the top ten hold roughly 3.1%. The source is a human donor with aplastic anemia. The rearrangement joins TRBV7-2 to TRBJ2-7, with 13 bases identical to TRBD2. The sequencing input was sorted CD4+, CD8+, or CD8+CD57+ T cells (not recorded which) from PBMCs. CDR3 nucleotide sequence: TGTGCCAGCAATGGACTAGCGGGAGCCGAGCAGTACTTC. It codes for CASNGLAGAEQYF. The variable domain in full, with the rest retrieved from reference TRBV7-2 and TRBJ2-7, is GAGVSQSPSNKVTEKGKDVELRCDPISGHTALYWYRQSLGQGLEFLIYFQGNSAPDKSGLPSDRFSAERTGGSVSTLTIQRTQQEDSAVYLCASNGLAGAEQYFGPGTRLTVT.